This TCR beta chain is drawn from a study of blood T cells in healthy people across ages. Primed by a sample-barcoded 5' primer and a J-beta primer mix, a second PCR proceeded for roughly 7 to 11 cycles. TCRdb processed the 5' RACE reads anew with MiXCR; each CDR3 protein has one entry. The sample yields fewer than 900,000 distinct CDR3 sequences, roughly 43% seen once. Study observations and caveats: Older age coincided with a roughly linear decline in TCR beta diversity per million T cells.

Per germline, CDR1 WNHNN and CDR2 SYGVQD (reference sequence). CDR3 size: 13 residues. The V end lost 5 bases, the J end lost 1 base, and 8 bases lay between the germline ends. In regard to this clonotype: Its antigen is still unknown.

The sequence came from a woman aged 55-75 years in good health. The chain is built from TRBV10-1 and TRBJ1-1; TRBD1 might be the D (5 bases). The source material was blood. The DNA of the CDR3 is TGCGCCAGCAGTATGACAGAGAACACTGAAGCTTTCTTT. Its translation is CASSMTENTEAFF.